Sequencing of this TCR beta chain was carried out in a study of blood T cell repertoires in COVID-19. Looking at the study overall: From T cells, B-cell-depleted T cells, or PBMCs came the material, which was cDNA or gDNA.

Method: immunoSEQ multiplex PCR; TCRdb's copy keeps in-frame clones and lacks some. This sample yields 200,000 to 250,000 clones, of which roughly four fifths are seen a single time; approximately 4.8% belongs to the top ten. The receptor's source is a woman in her 70s with acute or convalescent COVID-19. The sequenced sample was peripheral blood.

CDR3 amino acids: CASSLAGGQPQHF. The CDR3 DNA reads TGCGCCAGCAGCTTGGCAGGTGGTCAGCCCCAGCATTTT. J is TRBJ1-5 and V is TRBV5-1; D not resolved. Germline values: CDR1 SGHRS, CDR2 YFSETQ. The CDR3 totals 13 residues. Trimming shortened V by 0 bases and J by 6 bases, and 7 bases separated the two germline ends.